The sequence of this T cell receptor beta chain was determined in a study of neurological immune-mediated disorders. Study at large: Within the group of around 35 multiple sclerosis patients, some 30 were relapsing-remitting, while 3 were secondary progressive.

Germline V lookup: CDR1 DFQATT, CDR2 SNEGSKA (reference sequence). Losses at the gene ends were 3 bases for V and 6 bases for J; bases not matched to a gene: 7. The CDR3 runs 14 residues. This clonotype occurred many times. The cDNA came from 5'RACE, which used 10-nucleotide random UMIs. Each CDR3 protein is one row after TCRdb ran MiXCR on the 5' RACE reads. The sample has tens of thousands of distinct CDR3 sequences, 3% to 4.5% seen once. The specimen sequenced was PBMCs. The V gene is TRBV20-1, the J gene TRBJ2-3, with TRBD1 matching over 9 bases. The receptor comes from a young woman with multiple sclerosis. The CDR3 sequence: CSASQGQGSDTQYF. The CDR3, as DNA: TGCAGTGCTAGTCAGGGACAGGGATCGGATACGCAGTATTTT.